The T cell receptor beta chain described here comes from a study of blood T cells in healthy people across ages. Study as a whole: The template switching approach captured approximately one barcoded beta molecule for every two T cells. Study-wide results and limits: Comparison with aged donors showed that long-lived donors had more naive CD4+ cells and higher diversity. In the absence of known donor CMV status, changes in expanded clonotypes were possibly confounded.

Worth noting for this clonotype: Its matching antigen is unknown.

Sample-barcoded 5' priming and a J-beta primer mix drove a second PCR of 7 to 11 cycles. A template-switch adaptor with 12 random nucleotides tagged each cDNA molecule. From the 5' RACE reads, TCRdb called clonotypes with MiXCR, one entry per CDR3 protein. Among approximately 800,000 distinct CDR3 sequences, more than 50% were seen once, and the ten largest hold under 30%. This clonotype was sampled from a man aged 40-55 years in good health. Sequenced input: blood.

This CDR3 is CASSLTPGLACEQYF. CDR3 DNA: TGTGCCAGCAGTTTAACCCCGGGACTAGCCTGCGAGCAGTACTTC. The rearrangement links TRBV6-1 to TRBJ2-4; 9 nucleotides agree with TRBD2. The J call may be in error: the DNA end matches TRBJ2-7 better. Germline CDR1 is MNHNS and CDR2 is SASEGT. CDR3 length equals 15 residues.